Listed below are T cell receptor beta chains from one sample, sequenced in a study of blood T cell repertoires in COVID-19. Method: immunoSEQ multiplex PCR; TCRdb's copy keeps in-frame clones and lacks some. The sample records 270,000 or so clones, about 91% being singletons. Input material: peripheral blood. The receptor source for this set is a woman between 40 and 55 years old who had recovered from COVID-19. Both conserved end residues are part of each CDR3. A D gene is named only where the DNA matches it firmly. Clone size is not always given. Where it is, it says once, few, many or a class for expanded clones.

J gene	clone size	D gene	V gene	CDR3 DNA	CDR3 protein
TRBJ2-1	once	TRBD2	TRBV7-9	TGTGCCAGCTTAGGTCCTAGCGGGTCCAATGAGCAGTTCTTC	CASLGPSGSNEQFF
TRBJ2-1	.	.	TRBV7-3	TGTGCCAGCAGCCTCTCCTCCGGGAACAATGAGCAGTTCTTC	CASSLSSGNNEQFF
TRBJ1-2	.	TRBD1	TRBV6-6	TGTGCCAGCAGTTGGGACAGGGTTTCTTATGGCTACACCTTC	CASSWDRVSYGYTF
TRBJ1-5	few	.	TRBV28	TGTGCCAGCAGTGGCGGGAATAGCAATCAGCCCCAGCATTTT	CASSGGNSNQPQHF
TRBJ2-5	.	TRBD1	TRBV13	TGTGCCAGCAGCTTAGGCGTGGGGGACAGGCTAGAGACCCAGTACTTC	CASSLGVGDRLETQYF
TRBJ2-3	.	.	TRBV5-4	TGTGCCAGCAGCTTGGCCGCCTTAGCCCAGGATACGCAGTATTTT	CASSLAALAQDTQYF
TRBJ2-1	.	.	TRBV19	TGTGCCAGTAGTATTAGCACCTACAATGAGCAGTTCTTC	CASSISTYNEQFF
TRBJ1-1	.	TRBD1	TRBV3-1/TRBV3-2	TGTGCCAGCAGCCAAGAGGCAGGGGGTCTCTCCGCTTTCTTT	CASSQEAGGLSAFF
TRBJ2-1	.	TRBD2	TRBV29-1	TGCAGCGTTGTTACAGCGGGAGGGCCTCACAATGAGCAGTTCTTC	CSVVTAGGPHNEQFF
TRBJ2-3	once	.	TRBV7-9	TGTGCCAGCAGAATCCCCCGGAGGCCAGATATGCATTCGGATACGCAGTATTTT	CASRIPRRPDMHSDTQYF
TRBJ2-3	.	TRBD1	TRBV28	TGTGCCAGCAGTCAGGACAGGGTTAGCACAGATACGCAGTATTTT	CASSQDRVSTDTQYF
TRBJ2-2	.	TRBD1	TRBV18	TGTGCCAGCTCACCTGTACAGGGGAATACCGAGGAGCTGTTTTTT	CASSPVQGNTEELFF
TRBJ2-7	.	.	TRBV28	TGTGCCAGCAGTTTCACTCCTGCCTACGAGCAGTACTTC	CASSFTPAYEQYF
TRBJ2-5	.	.	TRBV15	TGTGCCACCAGCAAACCCCAGGAGACCCAGTACTTC	CATSKPQETQYF
TRBJ1-2	.	TRBD1	TRBV28	TGTGCCAGCAAACCGGGACAGGTAGAGAGTGGCTACACCTTC	CASKPGQVESGYTF
TRBJ1-4	.	.	TRBV3-1/TRBV3-2	TGTGCCAGCAGCCAAGATACGGGAGATGAAAAACTGTTTTTT	CASSQDTGDEKLFF
TRBJ2-1	.	TRBD1	TRBV7-2	TGTGCCAGCAGCTTAGACAGGGGGCGCCGCAATGAGCAGTTCTTC	CASSLDRGRRNEQFF
TRBJ1-2	.	.	TRBV11-2	TGTGCCAGCAGCTTCTCCGGGGGGTTCAAAAGTGGCTACACCTTC	CASSFSGGFKSGYTF
TRBJ1-1	.	.	TRBV6-5	TGTGCCAGCAGTTACTCGCCAGAATTGAACACTGAAGCTTTCTTT	CASSYSPELNTEAFF
TRBJ2-7	.	TRBD2	TRBV30	TGTGCCTGGAGTCGCGGGGGGCGCTACGAGCAGTACTTC	CAWSRGGRYEQYF
TRBJ2-5	.	.	TRBV9	TGTGCCAGCAGCGTAGGTACGGACCAAGAGACCCAGTACTTC	CASSVGTDQETQYF
TRBJ1-3	.	.	TRBV5-4	TGTGCCAGCAGCTTTGCAGGGTTCTCTGGAAACACCATATATTTT	CASSFAGFSGNTIYF
TRBJ1-1	.	.	TRBV13	TGTGCCAGCAGCTTAGTCGGTGAAGCTTTCTTT	CASSLVGEAFF
TRBJ2-3	.	.	TRBV3-1/TRBV3-2	TGTGCCAGCAGCCGAAACCCTCAGGCCACAGATACGCAGTATTTT	CASSRNPQATDTQYF
TRBJ1-5	.	.	TRBV14	TGTGCCAGCAGCCAATCTCCGGGTTTACGCAATCAGCCCCAGCATTTT	CASSQSPGLRNQPQHF
TRBJ2-1	.	.	TRBV10-3	TGTGCCATCACGAGCGCAGACTACAATGAGCAGTTCTTC	CAITSADYNEQFF
TRBJ2-4	.	.	TRBV12-5	TGTGCTAGTGGCCTAGACCTAGCCAAAAACATTCAGTACTTC	CASGLDLAKNIQYF
TRBJ1-2	.	.	TRBV21-1	TGTCCCTTAGGGTGGCGGGGTGCCGGGGCTGGCTACACCTTC	CPLGWRGAGAGYTF
TRBJ2-2	.	TRBD2	TRBV6-6	TGTGCCGGAGGACTAGCCGGCACCGGGGAGCTGTTTTTT	CAGGLAGTGELFF
TRBJ1-6	once	.	TRBV2	TGTGCCAGCAGTGAACAGGATTCACCCCTCCACTTT	CASSEQDSPLHF
TRBJ1-3	few	TRBD1	TRBV29-1	TGCAGCGTCGACACGGGACAGGGGGTTTTTGGAAACACCATATATTTT	CSVDTGQGVFGNTIYF
TRBJ1-4	.	.	TRBV28	TGTGCCAGCAAGGATTGGGCCTATAATGAAAAACTGTTTTTT	CASKDWAYNEKLFF
TRBJ1-6	.	.	TRBV2	TGTGCCAGCAGTCTAGCCTCGGCCGTTAATAATTCACCCCTCCACTTT	CASSLASAVNNSPLHF
TRBJ2-3	once	.	TRBV3-1/TRBV3-2	TGTGCCAGCAGCCAAGAGGTTTACGGCGGATCCACAGATACGCAGTATTTT	CASSQEVYGGSTDTQYF
TRBJ2-1	.	.	TRBV28	TGTGCCAGCAGCTTAGACCGGAGCTCCTACAATGAGCAGTTCTTC	CASSLDRSSYNEQFF
TRBJ2-3	.	.	TRBV30	TGTGCCTGGAATATAGCCTCTAGCACAGATACGCAGTATTTT	CAWNIASSTDTQYF
TRBJ1-5	.	.	TRBV2	TGTGCCAGCAGTGAACCCGGAGATAGCAATCAGCCCCAGCATTTT	CASSEPGDSNQPQHF
TRBJ1-5	few	.	TRBV27	TGTGCCAGCAGGGCCTTAGGGGCGGGACAGCCCCAGCATTTT	CASRALGAGQPQHF
TRBJ2-1	.	TRBD2	TRBV27	TGTGCCAGCCGAGGACTAGCGGGAGGGGCTGAGCAGTTCTTC	CASRGLAGGAEQFF
TRBJ1-1	.	.	TRBV3-1/TRBV3-2	TGTGCCAGCAGCCAACAGACTGAAGCTTTCTTT	CASSQQTEAFF
TRBJ1-2	.	.	TRBV30	TGTGCCCGCCTCGGAGGAGGCTACACCTTC	CARLGGGYTF
TRBJ1-5	.	TRBD1	TRBV6-5	TGTGCCAGCAGCAGACAGGGGGAGGTGGGGATGCCCCAGCATTTT	CASSRQGEVGMPQHF
TRBJ2-7	.	TRBD1	TRBV28	TGTGCCAGCACTAATCCGGGACAGGGCTCCTACGAGCAGTACTTC	CASTNPGQGSYEQYF
TRBJ1-2	.	TRBD1	TRBV6-4	TGTGCCAGCAGTGATTCACCGGGACAGGGGGCTGATGGCTACACCTTC	CASSDSPGQGADGYTF